This T cell receptor beta chain was found in a study of T cell responses to AZD1222 COVID-19 vaccine. Study conclusions and caveats: Donors skewed white British and female; clonal diversity was possibly underestimated. Dominant at 160-218 and 743-854, vaccine-associated CD4 TCRs also spanned spike.

On this clone: Its antigen is not identified.

V shed 5 bases, J shed 1 base, and the junction held 4 bases outside the gene matches. The CDR3 runs to 15 residues. CDR1 and CDR2 (germline): SGHVS, FNYEAQ. TCRdb's copy holds only in-frame clones and misses some; the assay was immunoSEQ multiplex PCR. This table holds some 170,000 clones, 85% to 95% found once. The chain joins TRBV7-6 to TRBJ2-1, with 8 nucleotides matching TRBD1. This receptor was obtained from an adult in good health. The sample consisted of peripheral blood, taken on day 0 of AZD1222 vaccination. The CDR3 DNA sequence: TGTGCCAGCAGCGGAGGACAGGGTTCCTACAATGAGCAGTTCTTC. It encodes CASSGGQGSYNEQFF.